The 27 T cell receptor beta chains given below trace back to one sample, sequenced in a study of cytomegalovirus exposure and HLA in healthy donors. This PCR relied on a set of 60 Vbeta primers and 13 Jbeta primers. Data came from immunoSEQ multiplex PCR; TCRdb stores just in-frame clones and leaves some out. Here the sample spans 95,000 to 110,000 clones, roughly 70% being singletons. The sample was PBMCs. The receptor source for this set is a woman between 35 and 50 years old in good health and CMV-seropositive.

This chain connects TRBV9 to TRBJ2-3, with 10 bases fitting TRBD2. The V segment lost 6 bases and the J segment 5 bases; nucleotides outside the gene matches: 9. The CDR3 spans 15 residues. Germline CDR1 SGDLS, CDR2 YYNGEE. The CDR3 sequence: CASTQSGGVLDTQYF. The CDR3 nucleotides are TGTGCCAGCACTCAAAGCGGGGGGGTATTAGATACGCAGTATTTT.

This clone has a handful of counts. The chain joins TRBV19 to TRBJ2-1; 11 bases fit TRBD1. The J segment lost 8 bases and the V segment lost 5 bases, leaving 8 bases of the junction unmatched. Germline V lookup: CDR1 LNHDA, CDR2 SQIVND (reference sequence). The CDR3 loop spans 15 amino acids. The CDR3 DNA reads as TGTGCCAGTAGTTCCCCCGGGACAGGGGGATATGAGCAGTTCTTC. As protein: CASSSPGTGGYEQFF.

This sequence joins TRBV6-6 and TRBJ2-5; a weak D match, TRBD2 (6 bases). The germline V and J ends were trimmed by 2 bases and 5 bases, with 12 bases remaining between them. The germline V gene has CDR1 MNHNY and CDR2 SVGAGI (reference sequence). This CDR3 has 14 residues. CDR3 residues: CASSYLARSETQYF. As DNA, the CDR3 is TGTGCCAGCAGTTACCTAGCGAGGTCGGAGACCCAGTACTTC.

The CDR3 spells CASSPRDYTDTQYF. The DNA of the CDR3 is TGTGCCAGCAGCCCCCGAGATTACACAGATACGCAGTATTTT. V usage is TRBV7-9 and J usage is TRBJ2-3; no clear D gene. This CDR3 spans 14 amino acids. The germline CDR1 and CDR2 sequences are SEHNR and FQNEAQ (reference sequence). Trimming cost V 5 bases and J 2 bases, with 11 bases left between them. The entire variable domain, with the rest obtained from reference TRBV7-9 and TRBJ2-3, is as follows: DTGVSQNPRHKITKRGQNVTFRCDPISEHNRLYWYRQTLGQGPEFLTYFQNEAQLEKSRLLSDRFSAERPKGSFSTLEIQRTEQGDSAMYLCASSPRDYTDTQYFGPGTRLTVL.

The chain carries TRBV30 and TRBJ2-7; maybe TRBD2 (6 bases). Germline loops: CDR1 GTSNPN, CDR2 SVGIG (reference sequence). Trimming left V 2 bases short and J 0 bases short, with 8 bases between. The length of the CDR3 is 13 residues. The CDR3 reads CAWSSGSSYEQYF. CDR3 DNA sequence: TGTGCCTGGAGTTCCGGGAGCTCCTACGAGCAGTACTTC.

The chain carries TRBV7-9 and TRBJ1-4; 7 positions agree with TRBD1. The ends lost 4 bases at V and 5 bases at J; junction bases unmatched: 4. This CDR3 has 14 residues. Looked up from germline, CDR1 is SEHNR and CDR2 is FQNEAQ (reference sequence). CDR3 region: CASSSIQGNEKLFF. The CDR3, as DNA: TGTGCCAGCAGCTCAATACAGGGGAATGAAAAACTGTTTTTT.

The chain couples TRBV15 to TRBJ1-2; D remains unclear. Trimming removed 1 base at V and 2 bases at J, with 14 bases between. Germline V gene data show CDR1 as LNHNV and CDR2 as YYDKDF (reference sequence). The CDR3 runs to 16 residues. CDR3 loop: CATSRGLRGSNYGYTF. In DNA form, the CDR3 reads TGTGCCACCAGCAGAGGACTACGAGGGTCAAACTATGGCTACACCTTC.

This clone was counted once. The J gene is TRBJ1-6, the V gene TRBV10-1; TRBD1 agrees at 11 bases. CDR1 is WNHNN, CDR2 SYGVQD, per germline (reference sequence). The CDR3 length is 18 residues. V was clipped by 6 bases and J by 0 bases; unmatched bases: 7. CDR3 nucleotide sequence: TGCGCCAGCAGAGCCGGGACAGGGGGTAGCTCCTATAATTCACCCCTCCACTTT. It codes for CASRAGTGGSSYNSPLHF.

The V and J genes are TRBV5-1 and TRBJ2-7; TRBD1 matches 9 bases. V was clipped by 5 bases and J by 5 bases; unmatched bases: 11. The CDR3 totals 15 residues. Germline V gives CDR1 SGHRS, CDR2 YFSETQ. In nucleotides, the CDR3 is TGCGCCAGCAGTCAGACAGGGGGTTCTGGCAACGAGCAGTACTTC. Protein: CASSQTGGSGNEQYF.

The V and J genes are TRBV14 and TRBJ1-2; TRBD1 is a possible D gene (6 bases). Per germline, CDR1 SGHDN and CDR2 FVKESK. Trimming stripped 1 base from V and 4 bases from J, with 10 bases between. CDR3 length equals 14 residues. CDR3 sequence: CASSQVDSRYGYTF. CDR3 in DNA: TGTGCCAGCAGCCAAGTGGACAGCCGCTATGGCTACACCTTC.

The V call is TRBV6-5, the J call TRBJ1-1, with 8 bases aligning to TRBD1. V trimming: 7 bases; J trimming: 5 bases; junction bases outside the gene matches: 12. This CDR3 comprises 15 residues. Per germline, CDR1 MNHEY and CDR2 SVGAGI. The CDR3 loop reads CASNLTGGRRTEAFF. The CDR3 nucleotides read TGTGCCAGCAACCTTACAGGGGGGAGAAGGACTGAAGCTTTCTTT.

The CDR3 DNA follows: TGTGCCAGCACCGGACAGGGGACCTACGAGCAGTACTTC. This translates into CASTGQGTYEQYF. The rearrangement uses TRBV6-5 and TRBJ2-7; 9 bases align to TRBD1. The V gene end was trimmed by 7 bases and the J gene end by 2 bases; junction bases not matched to a gene: 3. Germline V gives CDR1 MNHEY, CDR2 SVGAGI. The CDR3 spans 13 residues.

The chain is built from TRBV18 and TRBJ1-5; no firm D call. The V gene's germline CDR1 is KGHSH and CDR2 LQKENI. The germline V and J ends were trimmed by 0 bases and 0 bases, with 9 bases remaining between them. The CDR3 is 16 residues long. This chain's CDR3 is CASSPPTPYSNQPQHF. The CDR3 DNA sequence: TGTGCCAGCTCACCACCGACACCTTATAGCAATCAGCCCCAGCATTTT.

The rearrangement links TRBV6-5 to TRBJ2-5; D is undetermined. Germline assignment: CDR1 MNHEY and CDR2 SVGAGI. The V gene lost 1 base and the J gene lost 3 bases, with 6 bases spanning the gap. The CDR3 has 13 amino acids. The CDR3 nucleotides are TGTGCCAGCAGTTACTGGGCAGAAGAGACCCAGTACTTC. It yields the protein CASSYWAEETQYF.

V gene TRBV30 combines with J gene TRBJ1-3; the D is unclear. V gave up 3 bases and J gave up 3 bases, with 6 bases separating them. CDR1 is GTSNPN and CDR2 is SVGIG in the germline V gene (reference sequence). CDR3 length: 12 amino acids. The DNA of the CDR3 is TGTGCCTGGAGCATCAGTGGAAACACCATATATTTT. Encoded protein: CAWSISGNTIYF.

The rearrangement joins TRBV30 to TRBJ1-2; D possibly corresponds to TRBD1 (6 bases). Germline values: CDR1 GTSNPN, CDR2 SVGIG (reference sequence). CDR3 size: 11 residues. V lost 3 bases, J lost 14 bases, and 16 bases lay in between. CDR3 protein: CAWRRTGSLTF. In DNA, the CDR3 is TGTGCCTGGAGGCGAACAGGGTCTTTGACCTTC.

The V gene is TRBV30, the J gene TRBJ2-2; maybe TRBD2 (5 bases). Between the trimmed V and J ends, which lost 0 bases and 4 bases, there was a span of 9 bases. This CDR3 spans 14 amino acids. Per germline, CDR1 GTSNPN and CDR2 SVGIG (reference sequence). CDR3 bases: TGTGCCTGGAGTGTACTGGGAGTCACCGGGGAGCTGTTTTTT. Translating it yields CAWSVLGVTGELFF. The variable domain in full, completed from reference TRBV30 and TRBJ2-2, reads SQTIHQWPATLVQPVGSPLSLECTVEGTSNPNLYWYRQAAGRGLQLLFYSVGIGQISSEVPQNLSASRPQDRQFILSSKKLLLSDSGFYLCAWSVLGVTGELFFGEGSRLTVL.

The chain couples TRBV29-1 to TRBJ1-2, with 10 bases fitting TRBD1. Trimming took 7 bases from V and 5 from J; bases not matched to a gene: 10. The CDR3 totals 14 residues. Germline CDR1 reads SQVTM; CDR2 reads ANQGSEA. The CDR3 loop reads CSALVTGGKYGYTF. CDR3 bases: TGCAGCGCCCTTGTGACAGGGGGCAAATATGGCTACACCTTC.

V gene TRBV15 combines with J gene TRBJ1-4, with D uncertain. CDR1 LNHNV and CDR2 YYDKDF come from the germline V gene (reference sequence). The V end lost 3 bases, the J end lost 11 bases, and 10 bases lay between the germline ends. There are 12 residues in the CDR3. This chain's CDR3 is CATSSTTSKLFF. CDR3 sequence (DNA): TGTGCCACCAGCAGTACCACTTCTAAACTGTTTTTT.

The CDR3 region is CASSFQGQELFF. CDR3 nucleotide sequence: TGTGCCAGCAGCTTTCAGGGCCAGGAGCTGTTTTTT. The chain combines TRBV11-2 with TRBJ2-2; maybe TRBD1 (5 bases). The CDR3 runs to 12 residues. The ends were cut back, 3 bases at V and 10 bases at J, with 9 bases in the middle. The germline V gene encodes CDR1 SGHAT and CDR2 FQNNGV.

A few counts support this clone. This sequence joins TRBV19 and TRBJ2-1; tentatively, D is TRBD2 (5 bases). The CDR3 has 14 residues. Deletions cut 3 bases from V and 7 bases from J, with 13 bases between. Germline V CDR1 and CDR2: LNHDA, SQIVND (reference sequence). The CDR3 protein is CASSIGSSFNEQFF. The CDR3 DNA reads as TGTGCCAGTAGTATCGGGTCTAGCTTTAATGAGCAGTTCTTC.

This clone was counted a few times. The chain's CDR3 is CASTTPPGTQYF. CDR3 bases: TGTGCCAGTACCACCCCTCCAGGGACCCAGTACTTC. V is TRBV19 and J is TRBJ2-5; no reliable D call. The ends were cut back, 7 bases at V and 7 bases at J, with 13 bases in the middle. CDR3 length equals 12 residues. CDR1 and CDR2 from the germline V gene are LNHDA and SQIVND (reference sequence).

The CDR3 protein is CASSRTGGGTEAFF. CDR3 coding DNA: TGTGCCAGCAGCCGGACAGGGGGAGGCACTGAAGCTTTCTTT. This chain uses TRBV5-6 with TRBJ1-1; TRBD1 agrees at 10 bases. Trimming took 4 bases from V and 4 from J; bases not matched to a gene: 4. This CDR3 region has 14 residues. Germline lookup yields CDR1 SGHDT and CDR2 YYEEEE.

This clone was seen a single time. The chain employs TRBV6-5 and TRBJ2-1; D is unclear. V lost 1 base, J lost 5 bases, and 6 bases lay in between. The CDR3 has 13 residues. Germline assignment: CDR1 MNHEY and CDR2 SVGAGI. CDR3 DNA: TGTGCCAGCAGTTACTATGTTAACAATGAGCAGTTCTTC. Residues: CASSYYVNNEQFF.

J is TRBJ1-6 and V is TRBV10-3; 9 nucleotides agree with TRBD1. This CDR3 has 15 amino acids. Per the germline V gene, CDR1 is ENHRY and CDR2 is SYGVKD. Trimming took 6 bases from V and 7 from J; bases not matched to a gene: 7. The CDR3 coding sequence is TGTGCCATCAGGGGGGACAGGGCAAGGAATTCACCCCTCCACTTT. It specifies CAIRGDRARNSPLHF.

The chain employs TRBV5-4 and TRBJ2-3; D gene uncertain. This CDR3 spans 15 amino acids. Germline lookup yields CDR1 SGHNT and CDR2 YYREEE (reference sequence). The V and J ends lost 2 bases and 0 bases respectively, with 10 bases between them. The CDR3 nucleotides read TGTGCCAGCAGCTTCTCTGCGACTAGCACAGATACGCAGTATTTT. This codes for CASSFSATSTDTQYF.

The sample holds one count of this clone. The genes are TRBV30 and TRBJ1-6; a weak D match, TRBD1 (5 bases). Germline V lookup: CDR1 GTSNPN, CDR2 SVGIG (reference sequence). The CDR3 has 13 amino acids. V was pared by 1 base and J by 5 bases, with 6 bases between. CDR3 nucleotides: TGTGCCTGGAGTGAGACAGATAATTCACCCCTCCACTTT. Protein sequence: CAWSETDNSPLHF.